This TCR beta chain originates from a study of blood T cell repertoires in COVID-19. Study in general: There were acute and convalescent COVID-19 samples, and they came from the United States, Italy and Spain.

Trimming left V 7 bases short and J 10 bases short, with 20 bases between. Germline V lookup: CDR1 MNHEY, CDR2 SVGAGI. The CDR3 runs to 14 residues. In the original analysis: Reference gene primer amplification yielded estimated nucleated cell counts. Assay: immunoSEQ multiplex PCR; the TCRdb copy retains only in-frame clones and omits some. V and J calls and clone size come straight from that table; D and trimming were deduced from the DNA. The profile shows about 260,000 clones, approximately 81% of them singletons. The clonotype was recovered from a man aged 55-75 years with acute or convalescent COVID-19. Sequenced: peripheral blood. The chain recombines TRBV6-5 with TRBJ2-1, with D possibly being TRBD2 (5 bases). In nucleotides, the CDR3 is TGTGCCAGCACCCTCGGACCCCTACCGGGGGAGCAGTTCTTC. Amino acids: CASTLGPLPGEQFF.